These 26 T cell receptor beta chains came from one sample sequenced in a study of T cell changes during pregnancy in multiple sclerosis. This table comes from immunoSEQ multiplex PCR, and its TCRdb copy is limited to in-frame clones, with some not included. The sample contains more than 45,000 clones, around 90% of which appear only once. This material consisted of CD4+ T cells from peripheral blood mononuclear cells, taken in the second trimester of pregnancy. These receptors all stem from a female donor with multiple sclerosis, enrolled in a pregnancy study.

V is TRBV5-4 and J is TRBJ1-2, with 9 bases aligning to TRBD1. J lost 1 base, V lost 4 bases, and 5 bases had no gene match. The germline V gene has CDR1 SGHNT and CDR2 YYREEE (reference sequence). The CDR3 has 15 residues. As DNA, the CDR3 is TGTGCCAGCAGCCTGCCGGGACAGGGTAACTATGGCTACACCTTC. It encodes CASSLPGQGNYGYTF.

J is TRBJ2-5 and V is TRBV9, with TRBD2 matching 11 bases. The CDR3 consists of 17 residues. The ends lost 3 bases at V and 5 bases at J; junction bases unmatched: 12. CDR1 is SGDLS, CDR2 YYNGEE, per germline. The CDR3 region has the DNA TGTGCCAGCAGCGCGGCCTTGACTAGCGGGGTTGGGGAGACCCAGTACTTC. Protein sequence: CASSAALTSGVGETQYF. Filled out from reference TRBV9 and TRBJ2-5, the complete variable domain reads DSGVTQTPKHLITATGQRVTLRCSPRSGDLSVYWYQQSLDQGLQFLIQYYNGEERAKGNILERFSAQQFPDLHSELNLSSLELGDSALYFCASSAALTSGVGETQYFGPGTRLLVL.

The rearrangement joins TRBV6-1 to TRBJ1-2; the D gene is possibly TRBD1 (5 bases). V shed 6 bases and J shed 1 base, with 9 bases lying between them. Looked up from germline, CDR1 is MNHNS and CDR2 is SASEGT. The CDR3 runs to 13 residues. In DNA, the CDR3 is TGTGCCAGCAGCCTGACAGTTAACTATGGCTACACCTTC. Its protein is CASSLTVNYGYTF.

This clone has only one observation. The V call is TRBV5-1, the J call TRBJ1-2; 7 nucleotides match TRBD1. This CDR3 contains 13 residues. Germline lookup yields CDR1 SGHRS and CDR2 YFSETQ. The ends lost 5 bases at V and 4 bases at J; junction bases unmatched: 5. CDR3 DNA sequence: TGCGCCAGCAGGGACAGGCCCCTCTATGGCTACACCTTC. Encoded protein: CASRDRPLYGYTF.

The chain uses TRBV4-2 and TRBJ2-3, with TRBD1 matching over 7 bases. V dropped 0 bases and J dropped 9; count of bases not matched to a gene: 6. CDR3 length equals 14 residues. Germline CDR1 is LGHNA and CDR2 is YNFKEQ. The CDR3: CASSQEGQSKTQYF. CDR3 bases: TGTGCCAGCAGCCAAGAGGGACAGTCTAAAACGCAGTATTTT.

The genes are TRBV6-1 and TRBJ1-5; D is undetermined. Germline V CDR1 and CDR2: MNHNS, SASEGT. The V gene lost 3 bases and the J gene lost 1 base, with 4 bases spanning the gap. The CDR3 is 13 amino acids. CDR3 bases: TGTGCCAGCAGTGACAGAAGCAATCAGCCCCAGCATTTT. Amino acids: CASSDRSNQPQHF.

The gene calls are TRBV5-6 and TRBJ1-6; D is uncertain. The germline gives CDR1 SGHDT, CDR2 YYEEEE. Deletions cut 4 bases from V and 10 bases from J, with 21 bases between. The CDR3 is made up of 16 amino acids. As DNA, the CDR3 is TGTGCCAGCAGCCCCATCCCCGGTCGCGGGGAATCACCCCTCCACTTT. It is translated as CASSPIPGRGESPLHF.

This rearrangement joins TRBV6-6 to TRBJ2-1; D perhaps matches TRBD1 (6 bases). CDR1 MNHNY and CDR2 SVGAGI come from the germline V gene (reference sequence). Between the trimmed V and J ends, which lost 4 bases and 5 bases, there was a span of 9 bases. This CDR3 region has 13 residues. The CDR3 region is CASSSTGNNEQFF. Written as DNA, the CDR3 is TGTGCCAGCAGTTCGACAGGAAACAATGAGCAGTTCTTC.

The chain has TRBV6-1 and TRBJ1-1, with D possibly matching TRBD1 (6 bases). Trimming stripped 6 bases from V and 1 base from J, with 12 bases between. Germline V gene lookup returns CDR1 MNHNS and CDR2 SASEGT. The CDR3 covers 14 residues. CDR3 nucleotide sequence: TGTGCCAGCAGCCCGACAGGCAAGAACACTGAAGCTTTCTTT. Protein: CASSPTGKNTEAFF.

A single count supports this clone. The V call is TRBV4-2, the J call TRBJ1-5; TRBD1 agrees at 8 bases. After removal of 1 base from V and 0 bases from J, the junction contained 11 bases not matched to a gene. The germline CDR1 and CDR2 sequences are LGHNA and YNFKEQ. This CDR3 comprises 19 residues. CDR3 loop: CASSQGDRGWPFSNQPQHF. CDR3 in DNA: TGTGCCAGCAGCCAAGGCGACAGGGGATGGCCCTTTAGCAATCAGCCCCAGCATTTT.

The chain combines TRBV6-5 with TRBJ1-6; D unresolved. V lost 3 bases and J lost 9, with 12 bases in between. The CDR3 length is 14 residues. In germline, CDR1 is MNHEY, CDR2 SVGAGI. The CDR3 loop reads CASSYEGLGSPLHF. DNA for the CDR3: TGTGCCAGCAGTTATGAGGGTTTGGGTTCACCCCTCCACTTT.

The chain has TRBV19 and TRBJ1-2, with D tentatively TRBD1 (6 bases). The CDR3 consists of 15 residues. Between the trimmed V and J ends, which lost 8 bases and 5 bases, there was a span of 21 bases. Germline assignment: CDR1 LNHDA and CDR2 SQIVND (reference sequence). Here the CDR3 reads CASHFTGREEYGYTF. The CDR3 DNA reads TGTGCCAGTCATTTTACAGGGAGGGAAGAGTATGGCTACACCTTC.

This clone was picked up one time. The chain recombines TRBV5-4 with TRBJ1-1; D remains unclear. The CDR3 runs 15 residues. Deletions cut 1 base from V and 0 bases from J, with 10 bases between. Germline V lookup: CDR1 SGHNT, CDR2 YYREEE (reference sequence). CDR3 in amino acids: CASSLFGGMNTEAFF. CDR3 bases: TGTGCCAGCAGCTTGTTCGGCGGTATGAACACTGAAGCTTTCTTT.

V and J are TRBV6-5 and TRBJ1-1, with D uncertain. Between the trimmed V and J ends, which lost 0 bases and 9 bases, there was a span of 11 bases. The germline gives CDR1 MNHEY, CDR2 SVGAGI. This CDR3 has 13 residues. For the CDR3, the DNA is TGTGCCAGCAGTTACTCGATCCTGGGCAAAGCTTTCTTT. Translating gives CASSYSILGKAFF.

The V and J genes are TRBV4-1 and TRBJ2-3; the D is unclear. The CDR3 contains 15 residues. Trimming removed 0 bases at V and 2 bases at J, with 9 bases between. CDR1 and CDR2 (germline): MGHRA, YSYEKL. The CDR3 is CASSQEDTYTDTQYF. Here the CDR3 DNA reads TGCGCCAGCAGCCAAGAAGACACGTACACAGATACGCAGTATTTT.

This sequence joins TRBV10-3 and TRBJ1-2; 8 bases line up with TRBD1. The trim removed 3 bases at V and 3 bases at J, leaving 6 bases unmatched. Germline V lookup: CDR1 ENHRY, CDR2 SYGVKD. CDR3 size: 15 residues. In DNA, the CDR3 is TGTGCCATCAGTGATTCAGGGGGCCTGTACTATGGCTACACCTTC. Protein product: CAISDSGGLYYGYTF.

V and J are TRBV29-1 and TRBJ2-2; 11 bases are shared with TRBD1. J lost 2 bases, V lost 6 bases, and 11 bases had no gene match. CDR3 length: 17 residues. The germline CDR1 and CDR2 sequences are SQVTM and ANQGSEA. CDR3 sequence (DNA): TGCAGCGTGCCCGGGACAGGGGGAAGTCCTAACACCGGGGAGCTGTTTTTT. Its translation is CSVPGTGGSPNTGELFF.

The chain carries TRBV5-1 and TRBJ2-1, with 9 bases fitting TRBD2. Germline V gene data show CDR1 as SGHRS and CDR2 as YFSETQ. V gave up 6 bases and J gave up 0 bases; unmatched junction bases: 4. The CDR3 has 15 amino acids. The CDR3 loop is CASTLAGSSYNEQFF. The CDR3 DNA follows: TGCGCCAGCACTCTAGCGGGGAGCTCCTACAATGAGCAGTTCTTC.

The genes are TRBV4-1 and TRBJ2-7, with TRBD2 as a possible D gene (7 bases). The CDR3 is made up of 15 amino acids. V dropped 2 bases and J dropped 3 bases, with 14 bases sitting between them. CDR1 is MGHRA, CDR2 YSYEKL, per germline. The CDR3 bases are TGCGCCAGCAGCCAATGGGGGGGGGCAGTCTACGAGCAGTACTTC. Protein product: CASSQWGGAVYEQYF.

The V and J genes are TRBV6-1 and TRBJ2-2; 8 positions match TRBD2. From germline, CDR1 is MNHNS and CDR2 SASEGT. The CDR3 length is 15 residues. V shed 6 bases and J 5 bases; nucleotides not matched to a gene: 8. In DNA, the CDR3 is TGTGCCAGCAGCTCCCCCGGCGGGGGGACCGGGGAGCTGTTTTTT. Its protein product is CASSSPGGGTGELFF.

The chain couples TRBV19 to TRBJ1-1, with TRBD1 matching over 8 bases. V shed 9 bases and J 1 base; nucleotides not matched to a gene: 4. Germline V gene sequence: CDR1 LNHDA, CDR2 SQIVND (reference sequence). The CDR3 consists of 13 residues. The CDR3 here is CASRDRPNTEAFF. In DNA form, the CDR3 reads TGTGCCAGCAGGGACAGGCCGAACACTGAAGCTTTCTTT.

V gene TRBV30 combines with J gene TRBJ1-5; no clear D. V was trimmed by 0 bases and J by 3 bases, leaving 15 bases between them. The CDR3 spans 16 residues. Germline-derived CDR1 and CDR2 are GTSNPN and SVGIG (reference sequence). CDR3 residues: CAWSVGVRNDNQPQHF. The CDR3 coding sequence is TGTGCCTGGAGTGTAGGAGTCCGGAACGACAATCAGCCCCAGCATTTT.

The sample holds a few counts of this clone. The chain carries TRBV5-1 and TRBJ1-1, with D maybe TRBD1 (6 bases). This CDR3 has 14 residues. Germline V gene sequence: CDR1 SGHRS, CDR2 YFSETQ. Trimming removed 0 bases at V and 7 bases at J, with 13 bases between. The CDR3 sequence is CASSLDRVFGEAFF. The CDR3 DNA reads TGCGCCAGCAGCTTGGACAGGGTATTTGGTGAAGCTTTCTTT.

DNA of the CDR3: TGTGCCAGCAGCCCGATGGGGATGACAGGGAGTTATGGCTACACCTTC. It specifies CASSPMGMTGSYGYTF. This sequence joins TRBV7-3 and TRBJ1-2, with 7 positions matching TRBD1. J gave up 5 bases and V 5 bases, and 14 bases lay outside the gene matches. In germline, CDR1 is SGHTA, CDR2 FQGTGA. This CDR3 region has 16 residues. The variable domain in full, completed from reference TRBV7-3 and TRBJ1-2, reads GAGVSQTPSNKVTEKGKYVELRCDPISGHTALYWYRQSLGQGPEFLIYFQGTGAADDSGLPNDRFFAVRPEGSVSTLKIQRTERGDSAVYLCASSPMGMTGSYGYTFGSGTRLTVV.

This rearrangement joins TRBV7-3 to TRBJ2-1; 12 bases line up with TRBD2. The germline CDR1 and CDR2 sequences are SGHTA and FQGTGA. The trim removed 0 bases at V and 6 bases at J, leaving 3 bases unmatched. The CDR3 is made up of 16 amino acids. CDR3 sequence reads: CASSLTLAGGSNEQFF. The DNA for the CDR3 is TGTGCCAGCAGCTTAACACTAGCGGGGGGAAGCAATGAGCAGTTCTTC.

This rearrangement joins TRBV11-2 to TRBJ2-1; D may be TRBD1 (6 bases). Trimming pared 2 bases from V and 4 bases from J, leaving 9 bases between. The germline V gene has CDR1 SGHAT and CDR2 FQNNGV. The CDR3 runs to 14 residues. The CDR3, as DNA: TGTGCCAGCAGCTTATACGGGACATACAATGAGCAGTTCTTC. Its translation is CASSLYGTYNEQFF. Based on the CDR3 plus reference TRBV11-2 and TRBJ2-1, the full variable domain is EAGVAQSPRYKIIEKRQSVAFWCNPISGHATLYWYQQILGQGPKLLIQFQNNGVVDDSQLPKDRFSAERLKGVDSTLKIQPAKLEDSAVYLCASSLYGTYNEQFFGPGTRLTVL.